This T cell receptor (beta chain) is drawn from a study of graft-versus-host responses after intestinal transplantation. Study context: Grafts that recipients had were multivisceral, liver-intestinal, or isolated intestinal transplants. All recipients were given anti-thymocyte globulin induction, and tacrolimus and steroids were then administered for three to four years. Study observations and caveats: The study associated peak circulating GvH clone levels with early post-transplant HvG declines. The marrow of recipients harbored GvH clones, and ileum or blood showed some of them first.

On this clone: What it recognizes is unknown.

CDR3 size: 12 residues. Germline V gene data show CDR1 as MNHEY and CDR2 as SVGAGI. V was pared by 6 bases and J by 7 bases, with 9 bases between. The table came from immunoSEQ multiplex PCR; TCRdb's copy has only in-frame clones and leaves some out. Of 88,000 or so clones listed, roughly 90% are singletons. The sequenced sample was unstimulated CD4+ T cells sorted from spleen or lymph node cells, obtained before intestinal transplant. This TCR was sampled from a human donor who received an intestinal transplant. V and J are TRBV6-5 and TRBJ1-4; D gene unclear. CDR3 nucleotide sequence: TGTGCCAGCAGAACTGGGAGTGAAAAACTGTTTTTT. Translating it yields CASRTGSEKLFF.